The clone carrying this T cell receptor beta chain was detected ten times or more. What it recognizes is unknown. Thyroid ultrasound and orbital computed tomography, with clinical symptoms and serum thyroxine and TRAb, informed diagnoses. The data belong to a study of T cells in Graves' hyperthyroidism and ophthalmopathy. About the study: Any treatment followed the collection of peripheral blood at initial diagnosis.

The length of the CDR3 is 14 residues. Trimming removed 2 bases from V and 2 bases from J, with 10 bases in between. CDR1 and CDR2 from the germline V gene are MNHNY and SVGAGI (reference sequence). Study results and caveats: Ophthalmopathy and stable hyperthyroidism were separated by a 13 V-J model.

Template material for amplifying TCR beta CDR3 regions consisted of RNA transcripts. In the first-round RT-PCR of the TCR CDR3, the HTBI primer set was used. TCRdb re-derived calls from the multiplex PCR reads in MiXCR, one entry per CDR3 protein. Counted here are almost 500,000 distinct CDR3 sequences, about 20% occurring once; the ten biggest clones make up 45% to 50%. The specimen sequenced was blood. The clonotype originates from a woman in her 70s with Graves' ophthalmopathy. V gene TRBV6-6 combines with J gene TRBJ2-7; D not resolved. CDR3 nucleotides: TGTGCCAGCAGTTACCAAAGTTTGACCTACGAGCAGTACTTC. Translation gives CASSYQSLTYEQYF.